This TCR beta chain emerged from a study of T cells in Graves' hyperthyroidism and ophthalmopathy. Remarks on this clonotype: The antigen remains unidentified.

V shed 5 bases and J 0 bases; nucleotides not matched to a gene: 9. The germline CDR1 and CDR2 sequences are MNHEY and SMNVEV (reference sequence). The CDR3 is made up of 17 amino acids. Regarding the study as a whole: Most thyroid clonotypes expanded above 0.001 were also detected in blood.

TCR beta CDR3 region amplification was performed from RNA transcripts. HTBI primers were employed in a first-round RT-PCR of the TCR CDR3. From the multiplex PCR reads, TCRdb called clonotypes with MiXCR, one entry per CDR3 protein. The table shows roughly 360,000 distinct CDR3 sequences, with about 13% occurring only once. Among the patients, aged 18 to 65, hyperthyroidism was newly diagnosed and had lasted under 2 months. Diagnoses rested on clinical symptoms, serum thyroxine and TRAb, thyroid ultrasound and orbital computed tomography. This clonotype originated in a man aged 25-40 years with Graves' hyperthyroidism that later progressed to Graves' ophthalmopathy. Sequencing used blood. The J gene is TRBJ1-4, the V gene TRBV27; 7 nucleotides line up with TRBD1. CDR3 bases: TGTGCCAGCAGTGACCCCCGACAGGGTGCAACTAATGAAAAACTGTTTTTT. Translated: CASSDPRQGATNEKLFF.